The TCR beta chain described here comes from a study of T cells after yellow fever vaccination. The 5'RACE template-switching step produced TCR cDNA and added a universal primer site and UMIs. TCRdb redid the calling of the 5' RACE reads with MiXCR, one entry per CDR3 protein. The sample includes almost 600,000 distinct CDR3 sequences, about 13% of them seen just once. This CDR3 has 16 residues. Germline V gene lookup returns CDR1 MGHDK and CDR2 SYGVNS. With V trimmed by 5 bases and J by 3 bases, 8 bases remained unmatched. A few counts support this clonotype. The chain recombines TRBV25-1 with TRBJ2-3; 10 bases match TRBD2. The sequence was collected from a man aged 25-45 years who received the YFV17D yellow fever vaccine. The material was PBMCs, obtained on the day of the yellow fever booster vaccination. The CDR3 here is CASSTLAGGATDTQYF. The CDR3 DNA is TGTGCCAGCAGTACCTTAGCGGGAGGCGCGACAGATACGCAGTATTTT.